This T cell receptor beta chain was captured in a study of T cells after posttransplantation cyclophosphamide listed by TCRdb under 2016. Looking at the study overall: T cell repertoire reconstitution was tracked by TRB sequencing after myeloablative bone marrow transplantation in which posttransplantation cyclophosphamide was used as GVHD prophylaxis. Antigen receptor sequencing was done on samples from around 32 PTCy-treated patients and from over 15 related bone marrow donors of those patients. Blood from every one of the roughly 33 PTCy patients who had 1-year posttransplant specimens underwent TRB sequencing. In 3 patients, up to roughly 3 additional blood samples taken between 2 and 5.2 years after transplant also underwent TRB sequencing, as did pretransplant blood from several patients. Because TRA and TRB clonality were tightly correlated in nine or ten samples, subsequent TCR analyses were focused on TRB only. Public TRB sequences were searched against a database of over 3,000 sequences associated with responses to pathogens, tumor antigens, self-antigens and alloantigens. Overall results and qualifications from the work: At 1-2 months, donor-recipient similarity was low but rose over the first year, and the later blood repertoires were often dominated by donor CD8+ memory clones. Across more than 35 patients, recipient CMV seropositivity and CMV reactivation were highly associated with TRB clonality; PTCy diversity was similar to CNI/methotrexate controls. The TRB repertoires of T cells infiltrating skin or the GI tract showed only limited overlap with the TRB repertoires found in blood.

As to this clone: The clone's antigen remains unknown. Qualities for individual bases were not recorded, and no much larger clone is one base off.

TRB sequencing used genomic DNA with the immunoSEQ assay at survey resolution or the hsTCRB kit. The paper's processing steps were these. The immunoSEQ software handled initial read processing, and the LymphoSeq R package was used for repertoire analyses. Clonality was computed as 1 minus normalized Shannon entropy; Gini coefficient was also calculated for each TRB dataset. Phenotypes of unsorted samples were inferred by mapping TRB sequences from sorted subsets of the recipient or donor onto the same recipient's unsorted samples. This immuneACCESS table, as held by TCRdb, lists in-frame sequences with V and J called but not all clones. Of the missing ones, under half trace to an unresolved V gene in checked studies; the others have no known cause. D and trimming were read from the DNA, whereas the V and J calls and clone size are those reported in that table. The sample table holds about 21,000 clones, of which 70% to 90% were seen once. Together, the top ten hold 2% to 2.5% of the sample.

A control cohort of roughly 10 patients who had been given myeloablative marrow transplants with methotrexate plus a calcineurin inhibitor was sampled 1 year after transplant. Peripheral blood and bone marrow mononuclear cells were isolated by Ficoll-Hypaque density centrifugation and were cryopreserved. The germline V gene supplies CDR1 SGDLS and CDR2 YYNGEE. After removal of 4 bases from V and 4 bases from J, the junction retains 13 bases not matched to a gene. Reading from cysteine to phenylalanine, the CDR3 counts 17 amino acids. Just the 51-base CDR3 DNA is kept, in frame starting at base 1. This receptor was obtained from a female patient between 30 and 45 years old who received an allogeneic stem cell transplant from an unrelated donor, was CMV-positive, and had acute and chronic GVHD. Following transplantation, part of the T cell population may be supplied by the graft donor rather than the patient. The source was PBMCs, collected about 400 days after allogeneic stem cell transplant with calcineurin inhibitor and methotrexate. The chain is encoded by TRBV9 joined to TRBJ2-1; TRBD2 matches 8 bases in the middle. CDR3 loop: CASSTRTSPTEYNEQFF. The nucleotide sequence reads as follows: TGTGCCAGCAGCACAAGGACTAGCCCCACGGAGTACAATGAGCAGTTCTTC. The variable domain in full, with residues beyond the CDR3 obtained from the reference TRBV9 and TRBJ2-1 genes, is DSGVTQTPKHLITATGQRVTLRCSPRSGDLSVYWYQQSLDQGLQFLIQYYNGEERAKGNILERFSAQQFPDLHSELNLSSLELGDSALYFCASSTRTSPTEYNEQFFGPGTRLTVL.